This TCR beta chain appears in the sequencing data of a study of blood T cell repertoires in COVID-19. Study-wide context: COVID-19 samples, acute and convalescent, were from the United States, Italy and Spain. PBMCs, B-cell-depleted T cells, or T cells provided the cDNA or gDNA that made up the material.

The CDR3 is 19 amino acids. The V end lost 0 bases, the J end lost 0 bases, and 15 bases lay between the germline ends. The V gene's germline CDR1 is KGHSH and CDR2 LQKENI. As originally analysed: Amplified reference gene primers provided the basis for estimating nucleated cell counts. Libraries were prepared by immunoSEQ multiplex PCR; TCRdb keeps only in-frame clonotypes and omits some of them. V, J and clone size were drawn from that table, and D and trimming were deduced from the DNA. The repertoire holds approximately 290,000 clones, roughly 90% seen once, with under 15% in the top ten. The sequence derives from a woman aged 55 to 70 with acute or convalescent COVID-19. The chain has TRBV18 and TRBJ1-6; the D gene is possibly TRBD1 (5 bases). Source material: peripheral blood. The CDR3, as DNA: TGTGCCAGCTCACCACCTCTCAGGGATTCCAGCTCCTATAATTCACCCCTCCACTTT. Protein: CASSPPLRDSSSYNSPLHF.